This T cell receptor (beta chain) was found in a study of a mutant IDH1 vaccine in newly diagnosed glioma. Study in general: Vaccination was launched 4-6 weeks after radiotherapy alone, or with temozolomide cycles. The therapy given earlier, which was standard therapy, consisted of radiotherapy, temozolomide, or both, and most of the patients received both. The week-35 safety follow-up was V12, and the week-47 study end was V13.

Unmatched junction bases numbered 7, after V lost 7 bases and J lost 5 bases. This CDR3 has 14 residues. Germline V gene lookup returns CDR1 SQVTM and CDR2 ANQGSEA. Assay used: immunoSEQ multiplex PCR; TCRdb lists only in-frame clones, some missing. The table lists about 54,000 clones, approximately 81% of them singletons. On this clone: Its antigen remains unidentified.

Time point here: week 35, safety follow-up. In the vaccine, a single dose held 300 ug of the mutant IDH1 20-mer peptide, along with topical imiquimod. Eight vaccinations were given in weeks 1, 3, 5, 7, 11, 15, 19 and 23. The sequences come from PBMCs, collected from a glioma patient whose treatment included an IDH1 peptide vaccine. The receptor was derived from a woman between 18 and 29 years old with glioma. The V and J genes are TRBV29-1 and TRBJ2-1; 11 nucleotides line up with TRBD1. CDR3 nucleotides: TGCAGCGCATACCGGGACAGGGGGAACAATGAGCAGTTCTTC. Protein: CSAYRDRGNNEQFF.